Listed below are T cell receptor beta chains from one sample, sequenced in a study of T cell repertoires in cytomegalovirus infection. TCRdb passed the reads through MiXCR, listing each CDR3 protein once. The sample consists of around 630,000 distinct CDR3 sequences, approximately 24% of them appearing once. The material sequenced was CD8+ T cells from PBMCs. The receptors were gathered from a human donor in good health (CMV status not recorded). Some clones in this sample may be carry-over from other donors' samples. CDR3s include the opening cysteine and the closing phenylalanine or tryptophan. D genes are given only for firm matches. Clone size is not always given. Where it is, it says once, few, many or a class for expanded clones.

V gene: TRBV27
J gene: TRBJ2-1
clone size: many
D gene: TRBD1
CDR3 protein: CASSHRGLRNEQFF
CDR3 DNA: TGTGCCAGCAGCCACAGGGGGCTTAGGAATGAGCAGTTCTTC

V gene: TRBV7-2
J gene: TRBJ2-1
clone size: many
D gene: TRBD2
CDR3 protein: CASSPAGGEYNEQFF
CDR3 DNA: TGTGCCAGCAGCCCGGCGGGGGGCGAGTACAATGAGCAGTTCTTC

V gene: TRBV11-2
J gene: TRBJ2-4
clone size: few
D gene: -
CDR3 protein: CASSIVGNKNIQYF
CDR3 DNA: TGTGCCAGCAGCATAGTGGGGAACAAAAACATTCAGTACTTC

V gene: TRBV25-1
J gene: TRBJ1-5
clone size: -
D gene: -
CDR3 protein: CASSPKTGIGQPQHF
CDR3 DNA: TGTGCCAGCAGTCCCAAAACAGGGATCGGACAGCCCCAGCATTTT

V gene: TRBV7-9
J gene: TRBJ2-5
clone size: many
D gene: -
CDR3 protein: CAGARPMDRDQETQYF
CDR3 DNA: TGTGCCGGGGCCCGACCCATGGACAGAGACCAAGAGACCCAGTACTTC

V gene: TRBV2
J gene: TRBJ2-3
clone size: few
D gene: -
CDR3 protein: CASSDVGPGTDTQYF
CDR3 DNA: TGTGCCAGCAGTGATGTGGGGCCGGGGACAGATACGCAGTATTTT

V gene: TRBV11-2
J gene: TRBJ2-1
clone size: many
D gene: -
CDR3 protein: CASSRARALGWDEQFF
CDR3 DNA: TGTGCCAGCAGTCGCGCCAGGGCCCTCGGCTGGGATGAGCAGTTCTTC

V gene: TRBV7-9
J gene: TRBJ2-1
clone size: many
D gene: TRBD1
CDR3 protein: CASRRTGGYNEQFF
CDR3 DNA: TGTGCCAGCAGGCGGACAGGGGGCTACAATGAGCAGTTCTTC

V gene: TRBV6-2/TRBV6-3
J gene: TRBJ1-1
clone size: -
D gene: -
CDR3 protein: CASSSQRAEAFF
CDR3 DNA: TGTGCCAGCAGTTCCCAGAGGGCTGAAGCTTTCTTT

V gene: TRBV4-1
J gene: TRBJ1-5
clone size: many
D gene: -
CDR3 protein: CASSQVLDRLNQPQHF
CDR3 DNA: TGCGCCAGCAGCCAAGTCTTGGACAGACTCAATCAGCCCCAGCATTTT

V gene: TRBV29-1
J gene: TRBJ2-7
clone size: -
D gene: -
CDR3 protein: CSVTGSYEQYF
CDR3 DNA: TGCAGCGTTACAGGGTCCTACGAGCAGTACTTC

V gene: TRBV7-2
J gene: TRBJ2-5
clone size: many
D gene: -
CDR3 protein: CASSPAGPGWETQYF
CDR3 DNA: TGTGCCAGCAGCCCGGCGGGGCCGGGTTGGGAGACCCAGTACTTC

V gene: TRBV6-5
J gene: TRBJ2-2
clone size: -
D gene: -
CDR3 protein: CASSIQGGGELFF
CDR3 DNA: TGTGCCAGCAGTATACAGGGCGGCGGGGAGCTGTTTTTT

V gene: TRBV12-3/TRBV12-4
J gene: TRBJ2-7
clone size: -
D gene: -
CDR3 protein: CASSFGGGPYNEQYF
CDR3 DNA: TGTGCCAGCAGTTTTGGGGGGGGCCCCTACAATGAGCAGTACTTC

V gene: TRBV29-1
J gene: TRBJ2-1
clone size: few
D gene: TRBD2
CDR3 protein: CSVGAVREAGSYNEQFF
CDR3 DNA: TGCAGCGTTGGGGCCGTCCGGGAAGCGGGGTCCTACAATGAGCAGTTCTTC

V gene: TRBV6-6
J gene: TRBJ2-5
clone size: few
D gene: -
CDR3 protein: CASSYDWKTQYF
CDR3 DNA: TGTGCCAGCAGTTACGACTGGAAGACCCAGTACTTC

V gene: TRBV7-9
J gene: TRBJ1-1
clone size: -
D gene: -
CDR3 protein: CASSLYVEGEAFF
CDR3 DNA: TGTGCCAGCAGCTTGTATGTGGAGGGTGAAGCTTTCTTT

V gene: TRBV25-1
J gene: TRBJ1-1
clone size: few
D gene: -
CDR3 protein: CASSELWNTEAFF
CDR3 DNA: TGTGCCAGCAGTGAATTGTGGAACACTGAAGCTTTCTTT

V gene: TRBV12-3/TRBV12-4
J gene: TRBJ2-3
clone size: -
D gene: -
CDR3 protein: CASSVSGPPDTQYF
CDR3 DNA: TGTGCCAGCAGTGTAAGCGGCCCTCCAGATACGCAGTATTTT

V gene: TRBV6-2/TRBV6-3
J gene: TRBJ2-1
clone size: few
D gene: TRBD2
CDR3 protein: CASVTTSDPYNEQFF
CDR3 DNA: TGTGCCAGCGTCACCACTAGCGACCCCTACAATGAGCAGTTCTTC